This T cell receptor (delta chain) was recorded in a study of human gamma delta and Vdelta1 T cells listed by TCRdb under 2018. About the study as a whole: The study investigated Delta One T cells, Vd1+ gamma-delta T cells, as cytotoxic effectors against acute myeloid leukemia.

V loses 1 base at its end and J loses 10 bases; junction bases beyond the gene matches: 18. Looking up the germline V gene yields CDR1 TSWWSYY and CDR2 QGS. The CDR3, cysteine through phenylalanine, is 18 amino acids long. The kept DNA is CDR3 alone, 54 bases in frame from the first base. With regard to this clone: Its antigen specificity is not known. No per-base quality is available; no much larger clone lies one base away.

The library was prepared using PCR. Instrument on record: Illumina MiSeq. For TCRdb, the public reads were processed anew by CATT, and duplicate DNA sequences were folded into one row. The sample includes 4,000 to 5,000 delta-chain clones, with about 24% observed a single time. The top ten constitute around 63% of the sample. The rearranged segments are TRDV1 and TRDJ1; TRDD3 lines up with 10 middle nucleotides. The clonotype was recovered from a human donor in good health. Source material: naive CD27+ Vdelta1 gamma-delta T cells from blood. The DNA sequence reads TGTGCTCTTGGGGAACGAGCTTTCCTGCGGGGGATACGCGAGGTACTCATCTTT. It specifies CALGERAFLRGIREVLIF.